This TCR beta chain comes out of a study of T cell clonotyping in hematopoietic cell transplantation. Clones were sequenced by immunoSEQ multiplex PCR, and TCRdb holds only the in-frame ones, with some missing. The sample comprises 25,000 to 35,000 clones, over 60% of which are singletons, and about 6% rests with the top ten. Notes on this clone: What it recognizes is unknown.

Sample time point: recipient sample about 28 days before transplant, after cytoreduction. Study conclusions and caveats: At the given depth, recipient repertoires were over 97% de novo clonotypes. Without cell sorting, CD4 versus CD8 contributions remain unresolved.

The TCR comes from a man between 45 and 60 years old with myelodysplastic syndrome. Some clones in this sample may be carry-over from other donors' samples. The sequencing used peripheral blood mononuclear cells, collected before stem cell transplant.

As DNA, the CDR3 is TGTGCCAGCAGCTTAGGAGAACAGGGTTGGTACGAGCAGTACTTC. Encoded protein: CASSLGEQGWYEQYF. This rearrangement joins TRBV7-2 to TRBJ2-7; D perhaps matches TRBD1 (6 bases). This CDR3 comprises 15 residues. Trimming shortened V by 1 base and J by 4 bases, and 14 bases separated the two germline ends. Per germline, CDR1 SGHTA and CDR2 FQGNSA. Filled out from reference TRBV7-2 and TRBJ2-7, the complete variable domain reads GAGVSQSPSNKVTEKGKDVELRCDPISGHTALYWYRQSLGQGLEFLIYFQGNSAPDKSGLPSDRFSAERTGGSVSTLTIQRTQQEDSAVYLCASSLGEQGWYEQYFGPGTRLTVT.